Reported below is one TCR beta chain. This clonotype was seen at least ten times. No cognate antigen has been identified for it. No much larger clone exists at a distance of one base, and base qualities are not known. The data were taken from a study of T cells in Graves' hyperthyroidism and ophthalmopathy (dated by TCRdb to about 2019). About the investigation overall: Peripheral blood was collected at initial diagnosis, before any treatment. To identify TCR V-J signatures that set the groups apart, the researchers used a discovery cohort of about a hundred patients, made up of 40 to 45 with Graves' ophthalmopathy and 57 with stable Graves' hyperthyroidism. Prospective prediction of ophthalmopathy was tested in an independent validation cohort of some 20 hyperthyroidism patients and some 17 patients who later progressed to ophthalmopathy. The 95 to 100 discovery patients were divided at random into training and test sets in a 7:3 ratio. In more than five Graves' hyperthyroidism patients, the study also compared T-cell repertoires from thyroid tissue with T-cell repertoires from blood. Following sampling, methimazole starting at 30 mg daily was given to hyperthyroidism patients, and high-dose intravenous methylprednisolone was given to ophthalmopathy patients. TCR Vbeta CDR3 sequencing of 120 to 150 peripheral blood samples (approximately 44 ophthalmopathy, 75 hyperthyroidism and roughly 17 progressor patients) is reported in the paper.

The TCR beta CDR3 regions were amplified from RNA transcripts. The TCR CDR3 was subjected to a first round of RT-PCR using the HTBI primer set and the Qiagen OneStep RT-PCR kit. Libraries were constructed in a second round of multiplex PCR, after which size selection and purification were carried out. Libraries were sequenced paired-end with 100 bp reads on an Illumina HiSeq2000. On the authors' methods: SOAPnuke was used to process the raw data, throwing out any read that contained adapters or uncalled bases, had a mean Phred below 15, or lacked an exact constant-primer or identifier match. High-quality paired reads were merged with COPE v1.2.5, and unique nucleotide sequences were defined as clonotypes. MiTCR v1.1 was used to align the clonotypes against IMGT TRBV, TRBD and TRBJ reference segments. The analysis was restricted to V-J combinations with a frequency above 0.0001, which together covered roughly 99% of the repertoires. A TCS score was defined as the ratio between F50 (clonal expansion) and ExV (chaos), using BLOSUM62-based TCRdist between CDR3 peptides within each V-J. Welch's t-statistics and random forest reduced around 520 V-J features to 13, which were used in a naive Bayes classifier (R e1071). TCRdb's own reprocessing of the public reads used fastp at Q25 and MiXCR and kept productive beta chains. Identical CDR3 protein sequences are pooled into one entry, listed with their most common genes and DNA. The V and J calls here are based on TCRdb, not the publication. This sample is represented by hundreds of thousands of distinct CDR3 sequences; 15% to 20% of them were singletons. The top ten hold roughly 44% of the sample.

Study-wide findings and limitations: During validation, the model predicted progression to ophthalmopathy a median of approximately 6 months ahead of onset, with more than 60% sensitivity and 72% to 85% specificity. Most expanded thyroid clonotypes (frequency above 0.001) were also detected in blood, a finding suggesting that blood repertoires may reflect thyroid immune responses. Ophthalmopathy was separated from stable hyperthyroidism by a 13 V-J signature model, with around 90% sensitivity and approximately 81% specificity obtained in cross-validation and 80%/75% obtained in testing. No statistical method was used to set the sample size in advance, and investigators knew the group allocation.

V is clipped by 0 bases and J by 2 bases, and the sequence between their germline boundaries is 7 bases long. The CDR3 holds 14 amino acids from the cysteine to the phenylalanine. The read is trimmed to its CDR3 DNA, 42 bases read in frame from base 1. Taken from the germline V gene, the CDR1 and CDR2 loops are SGDLS and YYNGEE. In the ophthalmopathy patients, disease was moderately to severely active, with a Clinical Activity Score of 3 or more, a NOSPECS grade of 4 or more, and a duration of less than 3 months. Exclusion was applied to patients with uncontrolled infections, other autoimmune diseases, pregnancy or lactation. Clinical symptoms, serum thyroxine and TRAb, thyroid ultrasound, and orbital computed tomography formed the basis for the diagnoses. Ficoll-Paque density gradient centrifugation was used to isolate PBMCs from 8 to 10 ml of fresh peripheral blood. Total RNA was extracted with Trizol reagent, and quality was checked on an Agilent 2100 Bioanalyzer.

Recombination joined TRBV9 with TRBJ2-3, with TRBD1 as a weak D call on 5 bases. This TCR was sampled from a man aged 40-50 years with Graves' ophthalmopathy. The specimen sequenced was blood. In nucleotides, the sequence is TGTGCCAGCAGCGTAGTACAGGTCACAGATACGCAGTATTTT. This codes for CASSVVQVTDTQYF.